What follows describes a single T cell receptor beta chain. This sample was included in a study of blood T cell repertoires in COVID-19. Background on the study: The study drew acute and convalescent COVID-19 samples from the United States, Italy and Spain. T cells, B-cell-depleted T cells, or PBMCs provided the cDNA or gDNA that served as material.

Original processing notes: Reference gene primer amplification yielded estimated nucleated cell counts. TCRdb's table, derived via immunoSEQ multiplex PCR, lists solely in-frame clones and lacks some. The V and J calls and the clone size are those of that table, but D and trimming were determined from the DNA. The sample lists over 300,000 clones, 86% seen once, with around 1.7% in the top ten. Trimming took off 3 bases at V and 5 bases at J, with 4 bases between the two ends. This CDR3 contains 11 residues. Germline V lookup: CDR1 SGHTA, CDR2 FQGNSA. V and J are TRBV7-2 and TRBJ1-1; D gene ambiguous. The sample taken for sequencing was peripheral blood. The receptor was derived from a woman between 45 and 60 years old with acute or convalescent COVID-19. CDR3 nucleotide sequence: TGTGCCAGCAGCTTCGGGACTGAAGCTTTCTTT. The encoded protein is CASSFGTEAFF.